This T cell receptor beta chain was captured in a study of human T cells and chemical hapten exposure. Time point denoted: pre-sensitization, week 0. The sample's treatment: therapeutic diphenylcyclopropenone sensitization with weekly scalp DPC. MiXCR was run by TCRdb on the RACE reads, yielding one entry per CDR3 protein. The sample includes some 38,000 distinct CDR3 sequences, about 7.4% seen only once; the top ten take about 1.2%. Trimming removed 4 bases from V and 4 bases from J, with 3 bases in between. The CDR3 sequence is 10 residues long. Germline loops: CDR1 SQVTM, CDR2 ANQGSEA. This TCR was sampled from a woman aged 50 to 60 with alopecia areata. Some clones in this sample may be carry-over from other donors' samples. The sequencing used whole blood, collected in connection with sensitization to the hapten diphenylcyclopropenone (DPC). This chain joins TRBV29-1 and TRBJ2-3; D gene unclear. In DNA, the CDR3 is TGCAGCGTTGGACCAGATACGCAGTATTTT. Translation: CSVGPDTQYF.